This T cell receptor (beta chain) was captured in a study of cytomegalovirus exposure and HLA in healthy donors. Looking at the study overall: One earlier analysis, a look at 150 million to 200 million T cells, found almost 120 million unique TCR beta sequences.

The PCR made use of 60 Vbeta and 13 Jbeta primers. Generated by immunoSEQ multiplex PCR, the TCRdb table keeps only in-frame clones and is missing some. The table lists 150,000 to 200,000 clones, about 72% of them singletons. Germline-derived CDR1 and CDR2 are SGHNT and YYREEE (reference sequence). V shed 4 bases and J shed 1 base, with 11 bases lying between them. This CDR3 has 14 amino acids. Findings of the study overall: Analyses of presence/absence relied on an assumption of roughly uniform sequencing depth across donors. With high specificity and sensitivity, the classifier reportedly diagnosed cytomegalovirus status. Later analysis identified a missense DCLRE1C variant that was linked to TCR beta V- and J-gene trimming.

Regarding this clone: The antigen remains unidentified.

The clonotype originates from a male donor in good health and CMV-seronegative. The chain employs TRBV5-4 and TRBJ2-5; weak D call: TRBD1 (6 bases). Material for sequencing was PBMCs. CDR3 in amino acids: CASSPGHLQETQYF. In DNA, the CDR3 is TGTGCCAGCAGCCCGGGACACCTCCAAGAGACCCAGTACTTC.